The 17 T cell receptor beta chains in this list originate from one sample, sequenced in a study of cytomegalovirus exposure and HLA in healthy donors. PCR employed 60 Vbeta and 13 Jbeta primers. Clones were read by immunoSEQ multiplex PCR, and TCRdb kept only the in-frame ones, dropping some. The profile shows fewer than 150,000 clones, around 73% of them singletons. The sequenced sample consisted of PBMCs. The receptors shown here come from a man in his forties or fifties in good health and CMV-seronegative.

For this clone: The junction and the germline gene differ at one end; a read error may be behind it. The chain uses TRBV6-1 and TRBJ1-2, with D unclear. The CDR3 length is 14 residues. The germline CDR1 and CDR2 sequences are MNHNS and SASEGT. This CDR3 reads CASSEGTANYGYTF. The CDR3 region has the DNA TGTGCCAGCAGCGAAGGTACAGCTAACTATGGCTACACCTTC.

This chain joins TRBV19 and TRBJ1-1; D is unclear. The V and J ends lost 0 bases and 0 bases respectively, with 5 bases between them. Per germline, CDR1 LNHDA and CDR2 SQIVND (reference sequence). This CDR3 has 14 amino acids. This CDR3 reads CASSIDFVNTEAFF. In DNA form, the CDR3 reads TGTGCCAGTAGTATAGATTTCGTGAACACTGAAGCTTTCTTT.

This clone was picked up a small number of times. This chain links TRBV6-1 with TRBJ1-2; 7 positions agree with TRBD1. From germline, CDR1 is MNHNS and CDR2 SASEGT. The ends lost 3 bases at V and 3 bases at J; junction bases unmatched: 7. The CDR3 consists of 15 residues. CDR3 sequence: CASSDSGTAYYGYTF. The DNA for the CDR3 is TGTGCCAGCAGTGACTCCGGGACAGCCTACTATGGCTACACCTTC.

V is TRBV15 and J is TRBJ2-7; D gene uncertain. Trimming took off 3 bases at V and 3 bases at J, with 9 bases between the two ends. Germline V gene lookup returns CDR1 LNHNV and CDR2 YYDKDF (reference sequence). CDR3 length: 13 amino acids. DNA of the CDR3: TGTGCCACCAGCAGGGATCAGGTCTACGAGCAGTACTTC. This codes for CATSRDQVYEQYF.

The V call is TRBV18, the J call TRBJ2-7; TRBD2 agrees at 9 bases. The CDR3 covers 14 residues. Germline CDR1 and CDR2: KGHSH and LQKENI. V shed 5 bases, J shed 5 bases, and the junction held 7 bases outside the gene matches. CDR3 in amino acids: CASSEPGLAHEQYF. The CDR3 DNA sequence: TGTGCCAGCTCAGAACCGGGACTAGCCCACGAGCAGTACTTC.

CDR3 in DNA: TGCGCCAGTCTAGCGGGAGCCGGCGGCGAGCAGTACTTC. Protein: CASLAGAGGEQYF. The chain employs TRBV4-1 and TRBJ2-7, with TRBD2 identical over 10 bases. Germline CDR1 is MGHRA and CDR2 is YSYEKL. There are 13 residues in the CDR3. V gave up 9 bases and J gave up 6 bases; unmatched junction bases: 8.

Ten or more counts support this clone. The chain combines TRBV7-9 with TRBJ2-1, with TRBD2 matching over 10 bases. Trimming took 10 bases from V and 7 from J; bases not matched to a gene: 16. There are 16 residues in the CDR3. The germline V gene encodes CDR1 SEHNR and CDR2 FQNEAQ (reference sequence). CDR3 loop: CATRGQREGRSNEQFF. As DNA, the CDR3 is TGTGCCACCCGAGGGCAGCGGGAGGGCCGTTCGAATGAGCAGTTCTTC. Full variable domain (missing parts from reference TRBV7-9 and TRBJ2-1): DTGVSQNPRHKITKRGQNVTFRCDPISEHNRLYWYRQTLGQGPEFLTYFQNEAQLEKSRLLSDRFSAERPKGSFSTLEIQRTEQGDSAMYLCATRGQREGRSNEQFFGPGTRLTVL.

The J gene is TRBJ2-1, the V gene TRBV6-5; 14 bases line up with TRBD2. The CDR3 has 15 residues. Germline V gene data show CDR1 as MNHEY and CDR2 as SVGAGI. J lost 7 bases, V lost 5 bases, and 4 bases had no gene match. Here the CDR3 DNA reads TGTGCCAGCAGTCCCGGGACTAGCGGGAGAAATGAGCAGTTCTTC. This sequence encodes CASSPGTSGRNEQFF.

The chain carries TRBV29-1 and TRBJ2-3, with a tentative D call TRBD1 (6 bases). Germline CDR1 reads SQVTM; CDR2 reads ANQGSEA. V was shortened by 6 bases and J by 2 bases, with 18 bases between the two germline ends. The length of the CDR3 is 15 residues. The CDR3 DNA reads TGCAGCGTGGATAAACACAGGGAATACACAGATACGCAGTATTTT. This translates into CSVDKHREYTDTQYF.

The V and J genes are TRBV4-2 and TRBJ2-1; TRBD1 aligns across 7 bases. The trim removed 2 bases at V and 10 bases at J, leaving 17 bases unmatched. The germline V gene encodes CDR1 LGHNA and CDR2 YNFKEQ. The CDR3 is 17 residues long. The CDR3 region is CASSQSAGPTGQREQFF. In nucleotides, the CDR3 is TGTGCCAGCAGCCAATCGGCCGGTCCGACAGGGCAGAGGGAGCAGTTCTTC.

The rearrangement joins TRBV19 to TRBJ1-5; D perhaps matches TRBD1 (5 bases). The V end was cut by 4 bases, the J end by 4 bases, with 20 bases between. Per germline, CDR1 LNHDA and CDR2 SQIVND (reference sequence). CDR3 length: 17 residues. CDR3 sequence: CASSSTPGLGRNQPQHF. CDR3 DNA sequence: TGTGCCAGTAGTAGCACCCCGGGACTCGGGAGGAATCAGCCCCAGCATTTT.

The chain recombines TRBV7-9 with TRBJ2-3; weak D call: TRBD2 (6 bases). V lost 5 bases and J 1 base, leaving 13 bases between the germline ends. Germline V gene lookup returns CDR1 SEHNR and CDR2 FQNEAQ (reference sequence). CDR3 length: 15 amino acids. The CDR3 DNA reads as TGTGCCAGCAGCGGTCCGGGACTCCGCACAGATACGCAGTATTTT. It specifies CASSGPGLRTDTQYF.

This rearrangement joins TRBV2 to TRBJ2-7; 7 bases map to TRBD2. Looked up from germline, CDR1 is SNHLY and CDR2 is FYNNEI. This CDR3 has 14 residues. V gave up 6 bases and J gave up 4 bases; unmatched junction bases: 9. The CDR3 nucleotides are TGTGCCAGCAGGGGGGGGACCCAATTATACGAGCAGTACTTC. Translation: CASRGGTQLYEQYF.

V gene TRBV4-2 combines with J gene TRBJ2-7; no definite D call. The CDR3 sequence is 16 residues long. Germline CDR1 and CDR2: LGHNA and YNFKEQ. Trimming stripped 0 bases from V and 7 bases from J, with 19 bases between. The CDR3 here is CASSQDNAAAVREQYF. CDR3 DNA: TGTGCCAGCAGCCAAGATAACGCGGCGGCTGTGAGAGAGCAGTACTTC.

The V call is TRBV9, the J call TRBJ1-1; no definite D call. V was pared by 4 bases and J by 7 bases, with 11 bases between. The CDR3 has 12 amino acids. CDR1 is SGDLS, CDR2 YYNGEE, per germline. CDR3 in amino acids: CASSPGEGEAFF. For the CDR3, the DNA is TGTGCCAGCAGCCCTGGGGAGGGTGAAGCTTTCTTT.

A single count supports this clone. J is TRBJ1-1 and V is TRBV4-1; D not resolved. This CDR3 has 15 residues. V lost 0 bases to trimming and J lost 5 bases, with 13 bases between them. The germline V gene has CDR1 MGHRA and CDR2 YSYEKL. The CDR3 DNA is TGCGCCAGCAGCCAAGATCTCCGGGGTGGGACTGAAGCTTTCTTT. It specifies CASSQDLRGGTEAFF.

This chain joins TRBV7-9 and TRBJ2-7, with 12 bases that match TRBD1. The V gene end was trimmed by 5 bases and the J gene end by 6 bases; junction bases not matched to a gene: 11. Per the germline V gene, CDR1 is SEHNR and CDR2 is FQNEAQ (reference sequence). The CDR3 has 16 amino acids. This CDR3 reads CASSPGTGGYAGEQYF. The CDR3 DNA reads as TGTGCCAGCAGCCCTGGGACAGGGGGCTATGCGGGCGAGCAGTACTTC.